The 3 T cell receptor beta chains reported below all come from one sample, sequenced in a study of blood T cells in healthy people across ages. Alongside a J-beta primer mix, a sample-barcoded 5' primer served in a second PCR lasting about 7 to 11 cycles. TCRdb reprocessed the 5' RACE reads with MiXCR, giving one entry per CDR3 protein. Found here are some 1,000,000 distinct CDR3 sequences, approximately 25% of them singletons; the top ten hold approximately 0.7%. This sample also belongs to another study, concerning T cells of mothers and their children.

The sample comprised blood. Source of these receptors: a girl aged 2-15 years in good health.

Only a few counts were recorded for this clonotype. This chain uses TRBV6-1 with TRBJ2-7, with unresolved D. The CDR3 sequence is 14 residues long. The V gene lost 5 bases and the J gene lost 2 bases, with 13 bases spanning the gap. The V gene's germline CDR1 is MNHNS and CDR2 SASEGT. CDR3 nucleotide sequence: TGTGCCAGCAGTCCACTGGCCCAGACCTACGAGCAGTACTTC. Protein product: CASSPLAQTYEQYF.

The rearrangement uses TRBV9 and TRBJ2-7; D remains ambiguous. The V gene lost 2 bases and the J gene lost 3 bases, with 9 bases spanning the gap. This CDR3 is built from 13 residues. Per the germline V gene, CDR1 is SGDLS and CDR2 is YYNGEE. CDR3 DNA: TGTGCCAGCAGCGTTGCCGACGGCTACGAGCAGTACTTC. Protein product: CASSVADGYEQYF.

This clonotype was seen a few times. The rearrangement joins TRBV12-3 or TRBV12-4 to TRBJ2-4; D is perhaps TRBD1 (5 bases). The CDR3 has 14 residues. The V end was cut by 4 bases, the J end by 2 bases, with 9 bases between. The CDR3 DNA reads as TGTGCCAGCAGTTACTCAGGGTCCAAAAACATTCAGTACTTC. Its protein is CASSYSGSKNIQYF.